This T cell receptor beta chain was identified during a study of blood T cells in healthy people across ages. This clonotype was recorded a few times. A much bigger clone sits one base away, suggesting this may be a read error. There are 14 residues in the CDR3. A J-beta primer mix and a sample-barcoded 5' primer were used in a second PCR of about 7 to 12 cycles. TCRdb called the 5' RACE reads again in MiXCR, with one record for every CDR3 protein. The table lists approximately 960,000 distinct CDR3 sequences, approximately 32% of them singletons. The sample also formed part of further work on T cells of mothers and their children. Per that paper: Every mother produced more than 8.5 million TCR beta CDR3 reads, whereas every child provided about 3 million.

This TCR derives from a woman in her 40s in good health. The chain links TRBV12-3 or TRBV12-4 to TRBJ2-4, with D tentatively TRBD1 or TRBD2 (5 bases each). The specimen sequenced was blood. The CDR3 is CASRLVGQGEMAYF. The CDR3 DNA reads as TGTGCCAGCAGGTTAGTTGGGCAGGGAGAAATGGCGTACTTC.